This is a list of T cell receptor beta chains from one sample in a study of blood T cell repertoires in COVID-19. Assay used: immunoSEQ multiplex PCR; TCRdb lists only in-frame clones, some missing. The profile shows 80,000 to 130,000 clones, over 75% of them singletons. The material sequenced was peripheral blood. These receptors were obtained from an older woman with acute or convalescent COVID-19. The CDR3 runs from the conserved cysteine through the conserved F or W. Each record gives: J gene, clone size, D gene, V gene, CDR3 DNA, CDR3 protein. A D gene is named only where the DNA matches it firmly. Size is stated for part of the rows, as once, few or many counts, or as a class when the clone is expanded.

J gene: TRBJ2-2; clone size: NA; D gene: TRBD1; V gene: TRBV23-1; CDR3 DNA: TGCGCCAGCACCATGGGACAGGCGCTCTCGAACACCGGGGAGCTGTTTTTT; CDR3 protein: CASTMGQALSNTGELFF
J gene: TRBJ1-2; clone size: NA; D gene: TRBD1; V gene: TRBV7-8; CDR3 DNA: TGTGCCAGCAGCATAGGCGGGACAGCACAGTATGGCTACACCTTC; CDR3 protein: CASSIGGTAQYGYTF
J gene: TRBJ1-2; clone size: NA; D gene: NA; V gene: TRBV6-5; CDR3 DNA: TGTGCCAGCAGTACCCCGACATGGGCGGGAGGGGGCTACACCTTC; CDR3 protein: CASSTPTWAGGGYTF
J gene: TRBJ1-2; clone size: NA; D gene: NA; V gene: TRBV2; CDR3 DNA: TGTGCCAGCAGAGAGACAGTGGCTAACTATGGCTACACCTTC; CDR3 protein: CASRETVANYGYTF
J gene: TRBJ1-3; clone size: few; D gene: NA; V gene: TRBV6-5; CDR3 DNA: TGTGCCAGCAGTACAACAGGAATCTCTGGAAACACCATATATTTT; CDR3 protein: CASSTTGISGNTIYF
J gene: TRBJ2-1; clone size: NA; D gene: TRBD2; V gene: TRBV19; CDR3 DNA: TGTGCCAGTCGCAAGGATTCCGGGAGGGGCTACAATGAGCAGTTCTTC; CDR3 protein: CASRKDSGRGYNEQFF
J gene: TRBJ1-4; clone size: NA; D gene: TRBD1; V gene: TRBV6-6; CDR3 DNA: TGTGCCAGCAAATTCGGACAGGGGCATAATGAAAAACTGTTTTTT; CDR3 protein: CASKFGQGHNEKLFF
J gene: TRBJ1-6; clone size: NA; D gene: NA; V gene: TRBV3-1/TRBV3-2; CDR3 DNA: TGTGCCAGCAGCCAAGGTCGGGGGGTGGGTTCACCCCTCCACTTT; CDR3 protein: CASSQGRGVGSPLHF
J gene: TRBJ1-2; clone size: NA; D gene: TRBD1; V gene: TRBV5-1; CDR3 DNA: TGCGCCAGCAGCTTGGGGACAGGGGGCCTCCATGGCTACACCTTC; CDR3 protein: CASSLGTGGLHGYTF
J gene: TRBJ2-7; clone size: NA; D gene: TRBD2; V gene: TRBV7-2; CDR3 DNA: TGTGCCAGCAGCTTAGGACTAGCGAGGAGCTCCTACGAGCAGTACTTC; CDR3 protein: CASSLGLARSSYEQYF
J gene: TRBJ1-2; clone size: NA; D gene: NA; V gene: TRBV28; CDR3 DNA: TGTGCCAGCAGTCCACCAACGATTCTTAAGGGGCGCGACTATGGCTACACCTTC; CDR3 protein: CASSPPTILKGRDYGYTF
J gene: TRBJ1-1; clone size: NA; D gene: NA; V gene: TRBV9; CDR3 DNA: TGTGCCAGCACCCGAGGTCTGGGCACTGAAGCTTTCTTT; CDR3 protein: CASTRGLGTEAFF
J gene: TRBJ1-1; clone size: NA; D gene: TRBD1; V gene: TRBV3-1/TRBV3-2; CDR3 DNA: TGTGCCAGCAGCGCAACAGGGGGGAACACTGAAGCTTTCTTT; CDR3 protein: CASSATGGNTEAFF
J gene: TRBJ1-1; clone size: NA; D gene: NA; V gene: TRBV11-2; CDR3 DNA: TGTGCCAGCAGCTTAAGGGGGGGCACTGAAGCTTTCTTT; CDR3 protein: CASSLRGGTEAFF
J gene: TRBJ2-1; clone size: NA; D gene: TRBD1; V gene: TRBV7-9; CDR3 DNA: TGTGCCAGCAGCTTCTCCGGGACAGGGGACAATGAGCAGTTCTTC; CDR3 protein: CASSFSGTGDNEQFF
J gene: TRBJ1-6; clone size: NA; D gene: NA; V gene: TRBV6-5; CDR3 DNA: TGTGCCAGCAGTTATTATACAGGGAATAATTCACCCCTCCACTTT; CDR3 protein: CASSYYTGNNSPLHF
J gene: TRBJ1-1; clone size: NA; D gene: NA; V gene: TRBV3-1/TRBV3-2; CDR3 DNA: TGTGCCAGCAGCCATTTAGACAGCAGGAACACTGAAGCTTTCTTT; CDR3 protein: CASSHLDSRNTEAFF
J gene: TRBJ2-1; clone size: once; D gene: NA; V gene: TRBV5-4; CDR3 DNA: TGTGCCAGCAGCGCGCGATTACTACAGGATGAGCAGTTCTTC; CDR3 protein: CASSARLLQDEQFF
J gene: TRBJ2-5; clone size: NA; D gene: TRBD1; V gene: TRBV5-1; CDR3 DNA: TGCGCCAGCAGCTGGACAGGGGGCAAAGAGACCCAGTACTTC; CDR3 protein: CASSWTGGKETQYF
J gene: TRBJ1-2; clone size: NA; D gene: NA; V gene: TRBV21-1; CDR3 DNA: TGTGCCAGCAGCAAAGCCCCGGGACAGGGGCCCCCAGGAGGCTACACCTTC; CDR3 protein: CASSKAPGQGPPGGYTF
J gene: TRBJ2-7; clone size: NA; D gene: TRBD2; V gene: TRBV15; CDR3 DNA: TGTGCCACCAGCACAAGACTCAAGGGACTAGCGGTCTCCTACGAGCAGTACTTC; CDR3 protein: CATSTRLKGLAVSYEQYF
J gene: TRBJ2-7; clone size: NA; D gene: TRBD2; V gene: TRBV7-8; CDR3 DNA: TGTGCCAGCGGTAAAGCGGGGAGCTCCTACGAGCAGTACTTC; CDR3 protein: CASGKAGSSYEQYF
J gene: TRBJ1-1; clone size: NA; D gene: NA; V gene: TRBV19; CDR3 DNA: TGTGCCAGTAGCGGGGGAGGGAACACTGAAGCTTTCTTT; CDR3 protein: CASSGGGNTEAFF
J gene: TRBJ1-2; clone size: NA; D gene: NA; V gene: TRBV5-1; CDR3 DNA: TGCGCCAGCAGCTTGGCCGCTTCCTCAGGGGACTATGGCTACACCTTC; CDR3 protein: CASSLAASSGDYGYTF
J gene: TRBJ2-1; clone size: NA; D gene: NA; V gene: TRBV9; CDR3 DNA: TGTGCCAGCAGCGGAATAACAGGTTCCTACAATGAGCAGTTCTTC; CDR3 protein: CASSGITGSYNEQFF
J gene: TRBJ1-2; clone size: NA; D gene: NA; V gene: TRBV5-1; CDR3 DNA: TGCGCCAGCAGCTTGGACACCCTCTATGGCTACACCTTC; CDR3 protein: CASSLDTLYGYTF
J gene: TRBJ2-7; clone size: NA; D gene: TRBD2; V gene: TRBV9; CDR3 DNA: TGTGCCAGCAGCGTAGGGGCGCGCGGCGGGAGCTCCTACGAGCAGTACTTC; CDR3 protein: CASSVGARGGSSYEQYF
J gene: TRBJ1-2; clone size: once; D gene: NA; V gene: TRBV30; CDR3 DNA: TGTGCCTGGAGTGTACGGGGGAACTATGGCTACACCTTC; CDR3 protein: CAWSVRGNYGYTF
J gene: TRBJ1-3; clone size: NA; D gene: NA; V gene: TRBV11-2; CDR3 DNA: TGTGCCAGCAGCTACGATCCACAGGGAACTGGAAACACCATATATTTT; CDR3 protein: CASSYDPQGTGNTIYF
J gene: TRBJ2-7; clone size: NA; D gene: TRBD1; V gene: TRBV27; CDR3 DNA: TGTGCCAGCAGCTTGGTAGGGACAGGATTTTACGAGCAGTACTTC; CDR3 protein: CASSLVGTGFYEQYF
J gene: TRBJ2-5; clone size: NA; D gene: NA; V gene: TRBV10-3; CDR3 DNA: TGTGCCATCAGTGGGGCCCCGGCAGAGACCCAGTACTTC; CDR3 protein: CAISGAPAETQYF